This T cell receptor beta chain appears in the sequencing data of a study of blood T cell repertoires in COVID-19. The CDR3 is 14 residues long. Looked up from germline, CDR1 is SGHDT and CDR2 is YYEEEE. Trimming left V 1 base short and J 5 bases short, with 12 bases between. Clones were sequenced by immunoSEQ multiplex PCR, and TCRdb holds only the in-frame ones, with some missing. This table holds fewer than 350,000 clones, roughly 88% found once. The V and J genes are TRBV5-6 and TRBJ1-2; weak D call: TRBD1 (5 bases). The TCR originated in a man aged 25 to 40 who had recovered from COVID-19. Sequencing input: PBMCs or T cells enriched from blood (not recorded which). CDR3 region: CASSLKGMRYGYTF. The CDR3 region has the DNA TGTGCCAGCAGCTTGAAGGGGATGAGGTATGGCTACACCTTC.